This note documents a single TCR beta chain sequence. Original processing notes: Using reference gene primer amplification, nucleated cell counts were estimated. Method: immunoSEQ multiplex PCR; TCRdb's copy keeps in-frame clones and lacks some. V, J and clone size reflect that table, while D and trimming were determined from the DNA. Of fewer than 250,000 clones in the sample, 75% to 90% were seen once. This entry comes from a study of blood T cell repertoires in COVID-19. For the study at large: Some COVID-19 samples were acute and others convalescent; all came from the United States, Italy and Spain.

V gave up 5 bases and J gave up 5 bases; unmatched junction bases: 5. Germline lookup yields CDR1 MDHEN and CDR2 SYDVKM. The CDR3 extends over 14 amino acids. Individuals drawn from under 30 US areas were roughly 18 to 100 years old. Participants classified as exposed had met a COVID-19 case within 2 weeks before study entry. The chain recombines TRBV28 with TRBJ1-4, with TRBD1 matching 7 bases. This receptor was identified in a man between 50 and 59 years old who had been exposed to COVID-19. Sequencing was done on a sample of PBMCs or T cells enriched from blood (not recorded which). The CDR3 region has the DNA TGTGCCAGCAGTCAGGGGGGTGAGAATGAAAAACTGTTTTTT. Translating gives CASSQGGENEKLFF.